The clone carrying this T cell receptor (beta chain) was recorded at least ten times. The antigen is not known. This record belongs to a study of lung T cells in sarcoidosis with Löfgren's syndrome. Findings and caveats of the study: Löfgren's syndrome patients reportedly showed greatest TRAV12-1 and TRBV2 expansion versus controls. Shared TRAV12-1 and TRBV2 CDR3 motifs were reported across several patients.

Each CDR3 protein gets one entry after TCRdb re-called the reads with MiXCR. The repertoire holds about 3,700 distinct CDR3 sequences, with under 25% as singletons. Germline loops: CDR1 SGHRS, CDR2 YFSETQ. The V and J ends lost 4 bases and 4 bases respectively, with 15 bases between them. CDR3 length: 15 amino acids. The sequencing sample was made of CD4+ T cells from bronchoalveolar lavage. The rearrangement joins TRBV5-1 to TRBJ1-5; TRBD1 might be the D (6 bases). The receptor was isolated from a human donor with sarcoidosis (Löfgren's syndrome or another form), or a control subject (not recorded which). CDR3 nucleotide sequence: TGCGCCAGCAGCCCGATGGGGGGGGCGAATCAGCCCCAGCATTTT. Translating gives CASSPMGGANQPQHF.